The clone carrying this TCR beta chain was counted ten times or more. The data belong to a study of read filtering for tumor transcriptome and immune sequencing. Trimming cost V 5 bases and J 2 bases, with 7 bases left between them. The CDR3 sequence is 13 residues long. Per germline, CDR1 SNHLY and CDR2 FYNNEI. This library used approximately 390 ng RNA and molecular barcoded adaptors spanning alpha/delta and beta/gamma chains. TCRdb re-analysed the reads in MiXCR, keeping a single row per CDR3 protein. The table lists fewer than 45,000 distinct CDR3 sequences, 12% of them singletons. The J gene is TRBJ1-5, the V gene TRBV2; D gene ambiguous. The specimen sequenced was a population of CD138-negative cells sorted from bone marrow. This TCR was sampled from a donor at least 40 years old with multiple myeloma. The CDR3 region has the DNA TGTGCCAGCAGTTTGGCAGGCAATCAGCCCCAGCATTTT. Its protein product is CASSLAGNQPQHF.